The next 22 T cell receptor beta chains were all read from a single sample in a study of blood T cell repertoires in COVID-19. TCRdb's table, derived via immunoSEQ multiplex PCR, lists solely in-frame clones and lacks some. In the table there are around 110,000 clones, roughly 88% of which are singletons. The specimen sequenced was peripheral blood. These receptors were obtained from a man in his forties with acute or convalescent COVID-19.

The CDR3 reads CASSPGLAVISTDTQYF. CDR3 nucleotides: TGTGCCAGCAGCCCAGGACTAGCGGTAATTTCCACAGATACGCAGTATTTT. The chain employs TRBV7-9 and TRBJ2-3; 10 bases align to TRBD2. CDR1 is SEHNR, CDR2 FQNEAQ, per germline (reference sequence). The ends lost 5 bases at V and 2 bases at J; junction bases unmatched: 10. The CDR3 length is 17 residues.

The V call is TRBV10-2, the J call TRBJ2-7; tentatively, D is TRBD2 (6 bases). V was cut by 2 bases and J by 7 bases, with 12 bases left in between. The CDR3 length is 13 residues. CDR1 and CDR2 from the germline V gene are WSHSY and SAAADI. This CDR3 reads CASSERARGEQYF. As DNA, the CDR3 is TGCGCCAGCAGTGAGAGGGCCCGGGGGGAGCAGTACTTC.

This chain joins TRBV5-6 and TRBJ1-6; D ambiguous. The CDR3 covers 17 residues. Trimming took off 0 bases at V and 0 bases at J, with 10 bases between the two ends. Per germline, CDR1 SGHDT and CDR2 YYEEEE. The CDR3 bases are TGTGCCAGCAGCTTGGATGGGCACAGCTCCTATAATTCACCCCTCCACTTT. Its translation: CASSLDGHSSYNSPLHF.

The V call is TRBV28, the J call TRBJ1-5; 9 bases agree with TRBD1. CDR3 size: 14 residues. Germline V gives CDR1 MDHEN, CDR2 SYDVKM. Trimming at V came to 2 bases and at J to 4 bases, leaving 0 bases not matched to a gene. The CDR3 sequence is CASSLGQGNQPQHF. The CDR3 nucleotides are TGTGCCAGCAGTTTAGGACAGGGGAATCAGCCCCAGCATTTT.

The rearrangement links TRBV7-9 to TRBJ2-1; 8 nucleotides agree with TRBD2. Trimming cost V 4 bases and J 7 bases; bases outside gene matches: 12. The CDR3 contains 16 residues. Germline V gives CDR1 SEHNR, CDR2 FQNEAQ (reference sequence). The CDR3: CASSSGAGASGNEQFF. CDR3 in DNA: TGTGCCAGCAGCTCAGGAGCGGGAGCTTCGGGGAATGAGCAGTTCTTC.

The chain couples TRBV6-5 to TRBJ1-2; D may be TRBD1 (6 bases). V lost 5 bases and J lost 8, with 15 bases in between. Looked up from germline, CDR1 is MNHEY and CDR2 is SVGAGI. The CDR3 contains 13 residues. CDR3: CASSIGGGWGYTF. As DNA, the CDR3 is TGTGCCAGCAGTATAGGGGGGGGCTGGGGCTACACCTTC.

The chain combines TRBV6-1 with TRBJ2-2; 9 positions agree with TRBD2. Germline CDR1 is MNHNS and CDR2 is SASEGT. Trimming took 3 bases from V and 2 from J; bases not matched to a gene: 4. The length of the CDR3 is 16 residues. The CDR3 DNA sequence: TGTGCCAGCAGTGAGGCGGGGGGGATAAACACCGGGGAGCTGTTTTTT. Translating gives CASSEAGGINTGELFF.

The chain combines TRBV19 with TRBJ1-6, with 7 nucleotides matching TRBD1. The germline V gene encodes CDR1 LNHDA and CDR2 SQIVND (reference sequence). The CDR3 sequence is 15 residues long. Trimming cost V 1 base and J 7 bases; bases outside gene matches: 4. DNA for the CDR3: TGTGCCAGTAGTATAGGCGGGACAGTAAATTCACCCCTCCACTTT. Translated: CASSIGGTVNSPLHF.

This clone showed up just a few times. This rearrangement joins TRBV20-1 to TRBJ1-5; no clear D gene. CDR1 and CDR2 (germline): DFQATT, SNEGSKA (reference sequence). V dropped 3 bases and J dropped 0 bases, with 12 bases sitting between them. The CDR3 runs to 15 residues. The CDR3 bases are TGCAGTGCTAGTATGCCAGGACTTAGCAATCAGCCCCAGCATTTT. Translation gives CSASMPGLSNQPQHF.

V gene TRBV11-3 combines with J gene TRBJ2-2; D is perhaps TRBD2 (5 bases). Trimming removed 0 bases from V and 7 bases from J, with 6 bases in between. This CDR3 is built from 13 residues. Germline CDR1 SGHNT, CDR2 YENEEA. The DNA of the CDR3 is TGTGCCAGCAGCTTAGACCGGGGCGGGGAGCTGTTTTTT. Its protein product is CASSLDRGGELFF.

This clone was detected a few times. J is TRBJ1-2 and V is TRBV7-9; 7 nucleotides match TRBD1. This CDR3 has 14 residues. V shed 5 bases and J 0 bases; nucleotides not matched to a gene: 3. Germline lookup yields CDR1 SEHNR and CDR2 FQNEAQ (reference sequence). The CDR3 DNA follows: TGTGCCAGCAGCGCCGACAGGGCTAACTATGGCTACACCTTC. Amino acid sequence: CASSADRANYGYTF.

The genes are TRBV10-3 and TRBJ2-1; 7 nucleotides align to TRBD2. The V and J ends lost 4 bases and 8 bases, in that order; junction bases with no gene match: 5. Germline V gene sequence: CDR1 ENHRY, CDR2 SYGVKD. The CDR3 is 13 residues long. CDR3 bases: TGTGCCATCAGTGGGGGGAGGGTCGATGAGCAGTTCTTC. This codes for CAISGGRVDEQFF.

This chain uses TRBV5-1 with TRBJ2-7, with 7 bases aligning to TRBD1. The CDR3 has 15 residues. Germline V lookup: CDR1 SGHRS, CDR2 YFSETQ. Trimming cost V 7 bases and J 0 bases; bases outside gene matches: 10. The CDR3 nucleotides are TGCGCCAGCTCCTCCCGACAGGGCAGCTCCTACGAGCAGTACTTC. Protein sequence: CASSSRQGSSYEQYF. Full variable domain (remainder filled in from reference TRBV5-1 and TRBJ2-7): KAGVTQTPRYLIKTRGQQVTLSCSPISGHRSVSWYQQTPGQGLQFLFEYFSETQRNKGNFPGRFSGRQFSNSRSEMNVSTLELGDSALYLCASSSRQGSSYEQYFGPGTRLTVT.

The chain recombines TRBV12-5 with TRBJ2-3; TRBD2 matches at 8 bases. There are 14 residues in the CDR3. Germline CDR1 LGHNT, CDR2 FRNRAP. V shed 3 bases and J 3 bases; nucleotides not matched to a gene: 2. CDR3 loop: CASGFGGGTDTQYF. Written as DNA, the CDR3 is TGTGCTAGTGGTTTCGGCGGGGGGACAGATACGCAGTATTTT.

The gene calls are TRBV6-5 and TRBJ2-3; 9 bases align to TRBD1. The V gene end was trimmed by 11 bases and the J gene end by 0 bases; junction bases not matched to a gene: 6. CDR3 length: 14 residues. Germline assignment: CDR1 MNHEY and CDR2 SVGAGI. This chain's CDR3 is CACKQGASTDTQYF. As DNA, the CDR3 is TGTGCCTGCAAACAGGGGGCGAGCACAGATACGCAGTATTTT.

Here the CDR3 reads CATSGPTGDEQYF. The CDR3 DNA is TGTGCCACCAGTGGGCCCACGGGGGACGAGCAGTACTTC. The chain uses TRBV24-1 and TRBJ2-7; weak D call: TRBD2 (6 bases). The germline gives CDR1 KGHDR, CDR2 SFDVKD. Trimming took off 5 bases at V and 5 bases at J, with 12 bases between the two ends. The CDR3 runs to 13 residues.

The V call is TRBV25-1, the J call TRBJ2-1, with a tentative D call TRBD1 (6 bases). The CDR3 loop spans 13 amino acids. The germline V and J ends were trimmed by 2 bases and 8 bases, with 10 bases remaining between them. Per the germline V gene, CDR1 is MGHDK and CDR2 is SYGVNS. CDR3 sequence: CASSEKGVDEQFF. In nucleotides, the CDR3 is TGTGCCAGCAGTGAAAAGGGGGTCGATGAGCAGTTCTTC.

This clone has just one count. This chain connects TRBV19 to TRBJ2-1; D may be TRBD1 (5 bases). CDR3 length: 14 residues. Germline V gene lookup returns CDR1 LNHDA and CDR2 SQIVND (reference sequence). Trimming took off 6 bases at V and 4 bases at J, with 13 bases between the two ends. DNA for the CDR3: TGTGCCAGTAGCCAGGGAATTGGGTACAATGAGCAGTTCTTC. Its translation: CASSQGIGYNEQFF.

The chain uses TRBV30 and TRBJ1-4, with D maybe TRBD1 (6 bases). Germline lookup yields CDR1 GTSNPN and CDR2 SVGIG (reference sequence). The CDR3 consists of 14 residues. With 5 bases removed from V and 2 bases from J, the gap between germline ends came to 12 bases. CDR3 loop: CAWLRGATNEKLFF. The CDR3 DNA follows: TGTGCCTGGTTGCGGGGGGCGACTAATGAAAAACTGTTTTTT.

This sequence joins TRBV10-3 and TRBJ2-1; a weak D match, TRBD2 (6 bases). From germline, CDR1 is ENHRY and CDR2 SYGVKD. V lost 6 bases, J lost 6 bases, and 15 bases lay in between. The CDR3 is made up of 14 amino acids. The CDR3 loop is CAIRISRDSNEQFF. Written as DNA, the CDR3 is TGTGCCATCAGGATAAGCCGGGACTCCAATGAGCAGTTCTTC.

This chain uses TRBV18 with TRBJ2-1; tentative D call: TRBD1 (6 bases). This CDR3 contains 15 residues. Germline-derived CDR1 and CDR2 are KGHSH and LQKENI. V was cut by 6 bases and J by 9 bases, with 21 bases left in between. CDR3 protein: CASSSVAPRGGEQFF. CDR3 bases: TGTGCCAGCTCCTCGGTGGCCCCCAGGGGCGGTGAGCAGTTCTTC. The full variable domain, its missing parts supplied by reference TRBV18 and TRBJ2-1, is NAGVMQNPRHLVRRRGQEARLRCSPMKGHSHVYWYRQLPEEGLKFMVYLQKENIIDESGMPKERFSAEFPKEGPSILRIQQVVRGDSAAYFCASSSVAPRGGEQFFGPGTRLTVL.

This clone has more than one count but fewer than ten. The chain carries TRBV5-1 and TRBJ2-1; 13 nucleotides align to TRBD2. The CDR3 covers 15 residues. The junction had 3 bases not matched to a gene; V was cut back by 4 bases and J by 5 bases. The V gene's germline CDR1 is SGHRS and CDR2 YFSETQ. In DNA, the CDR3 is TGCGCCAGCAGCACGGGACTAGCGGGGAACAATGAGCAGTTCTTC. Translation: CASSTGLAGNNEQFF.